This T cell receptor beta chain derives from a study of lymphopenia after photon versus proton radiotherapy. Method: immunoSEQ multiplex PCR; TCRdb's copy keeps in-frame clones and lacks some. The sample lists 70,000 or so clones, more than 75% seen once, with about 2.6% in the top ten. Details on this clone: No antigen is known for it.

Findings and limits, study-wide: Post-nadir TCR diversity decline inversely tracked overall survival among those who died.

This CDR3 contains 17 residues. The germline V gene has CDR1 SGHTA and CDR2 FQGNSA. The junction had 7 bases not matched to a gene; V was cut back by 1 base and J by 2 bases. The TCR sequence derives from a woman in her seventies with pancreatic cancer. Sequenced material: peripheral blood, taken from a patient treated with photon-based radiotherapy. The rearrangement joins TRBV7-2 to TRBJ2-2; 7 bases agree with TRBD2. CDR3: CASSLDSGGSNTGELFF. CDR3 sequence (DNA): TGTGCCAGCAGCTTAGATTCGGGCGGGAGTAACACCGGGGAGCTGTTTTTT.